The text below deals with one TCR beta chain. The germline V gene encodes CDR1 LGHDT and CDR2 YNNKEL (reference sequence). CDR3 size: 17 residues. V lost 3 bases, J lost 7 bases, and 14 bases stayed unmatched. In the original analysis: Reference gene primers were amplified, and this amplification served to estimate nucleated cell counts. Sequenced by immunoSEQ multiplex PCR; TCRdb stores in-frame clones only, minus some. That table furnishes V, J and clone size, whereas the DNA furnished D and trimming. The table has more than 120,000 clones, around 84% seen once. The data are from a study of blood T cell repertoires in COVID-19. Study-level background: The origin of the acute and convalescent COVID-19 samples was the United States, Italy and Spain. Sources were T cells, B-cell-depleted T cells, or PBMCs; the material itself was cDNA or gDNA.

This receptor was identified in a human donor with acute or convalescent COVID-19. The donor label of this sample is uncertain. The chain is built from TRBV3-1 (or the pseudogene TRBV3-2) and TRBJ2-1, with 8 nucleotides matching TRBD2. The sequencing input was peripheral blood. DNA for the CDR3: TGTGCCAGCAGCCACAGAAAGAGAGCGGGAGAAGCGAATGAGCAGTTCTTC. Protein product: CASSHRKRAGEANEQFF.